The sequence of this T cell receptor beta chain was determined in a study of blood T cell repertoires in COVID-19. Overall study context: Acute and convalescent COVID-19 specimens originated in the United States, Italy and Spain. Nucleic acid was either cDNA or gDNA, and it came from T cells, B-cell-depleted T cells, or PBMCs.

This clone has more than one count but fewer than ten. How the authors handled the data: Using reference gene primer amplification, nucleated cell counts were estimated. The repertoire was sequenced with immunoSEQ multiplex PCR; TCRdb's copy has only in-frame clones and lacks some. V and J calls and clone size are given by that table; D and trimming were obtained from the DNA. Of about 50,000 clones listed, 80% to 90% are singletons. Germline loops: CDR1 MGHRA, CDR2 YSYEKL. The CDR3 totals 19 residues. J lost 0 bases, V lost 2 bases, and 5 bases had no gene match. This chain uses TRBV4-1 with TRBJ2-1; 15 positions agree with TRBD2. This TCR was sampled from a woman of 80 years or more with acute or convalescent COVID-19. Material for sequencing was peripheral blood. The CDR3, as DNA: TGCGCCAGCAGCCAACTGGGACTAGCGGGGGGAAGCTCCTACAATGAGCAGTTCTTC. It yields the protein CASSQLGLAGGSSYNEQFF.